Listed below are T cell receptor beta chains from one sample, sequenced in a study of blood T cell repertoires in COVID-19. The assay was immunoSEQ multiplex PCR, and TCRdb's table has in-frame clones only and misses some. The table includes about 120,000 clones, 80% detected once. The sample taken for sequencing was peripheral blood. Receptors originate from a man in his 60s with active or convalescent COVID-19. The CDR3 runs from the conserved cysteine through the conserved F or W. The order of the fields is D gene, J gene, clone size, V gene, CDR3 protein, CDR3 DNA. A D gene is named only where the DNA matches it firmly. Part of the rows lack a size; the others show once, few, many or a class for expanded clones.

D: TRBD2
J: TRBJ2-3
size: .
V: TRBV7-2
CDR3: CASSSSGRGTDTQYF
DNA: TGTGCCAGCAGCTCTAGCGGGAGGGGCACAGATACGCAGTATTTT

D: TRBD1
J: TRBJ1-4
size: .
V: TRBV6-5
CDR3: CASSYSQGGESEKLFF
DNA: TGTGCCAGCAGTTACTCTCAGGGGGGTGAGAGTGAAAAACTGTTTTTT

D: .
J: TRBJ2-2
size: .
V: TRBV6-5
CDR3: CASSSYPSGSTGELFF
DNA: TGTGCCAGCAGTTCCTACCCAAGCGGCAGCACCGGGGAGCTGTTTTTT

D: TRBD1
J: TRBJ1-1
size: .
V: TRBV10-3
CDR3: CAIRQGAITEAFF
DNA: TGTGCCATCAGGCAGGGGGCTATTACTGAAGCTTTCTTT

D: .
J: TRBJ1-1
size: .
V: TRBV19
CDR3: CASRGTLNYGAFF
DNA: TGTGCCAGTAGGGGGACACTTAACTATGGAGCTTTCTTT

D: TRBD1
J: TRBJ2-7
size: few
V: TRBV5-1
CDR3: CASSLTGGNYEQYF
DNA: TGCGCCAGCAGCTTGACAGGGGGCAACTACGAGCAGTACTTC

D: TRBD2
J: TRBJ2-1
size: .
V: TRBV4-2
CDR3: CATQTKREGPYNEQFF
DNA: TGTGCCACTCAAACAAAGCGGGAGGGTCCGTACAATGAGCAGTTCTTC

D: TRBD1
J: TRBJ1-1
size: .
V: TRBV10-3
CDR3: CAIRDRDGNTEAFF
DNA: TGTGCCATCAGGGACAGGGACGGGAACACTGAAGCTTTCTTT

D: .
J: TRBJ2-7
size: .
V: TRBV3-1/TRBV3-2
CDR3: CASSQQGWDEQYF
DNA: TGTGCCAGCAGCCAACAGGGGTGGGACGAGCAGTACTTC

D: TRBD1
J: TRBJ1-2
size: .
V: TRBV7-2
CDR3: CASSYQQGANTF
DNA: TGTGCCAGCAGCTACCAACAGGGGGCAAACACCTTC

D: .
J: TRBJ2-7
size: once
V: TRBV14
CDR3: CASSYTGLEQYF
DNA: TGTGCCAGCAGCTACACAGGGCTCGAGCAGTACTTC

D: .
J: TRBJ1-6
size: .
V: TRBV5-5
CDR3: CASSPDRPWDSPLHF
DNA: TGTGCCAGCAGTCCTGACAGACCCTGGGATTCACCCCTCCACTTT

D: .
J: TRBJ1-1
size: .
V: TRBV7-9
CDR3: CASRVRETGKAFF
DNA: TGTGCCAGCAGGGTCCGCGAGACAGGTAAAGCTTTCTTT

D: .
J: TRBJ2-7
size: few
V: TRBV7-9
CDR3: CASSTGRVYEQYF
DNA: TGTGCCAGCTCTACAGGACGAGTTTACGAGCAGTACTTC

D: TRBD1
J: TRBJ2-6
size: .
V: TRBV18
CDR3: CASSPISTGGLSGANVLTF
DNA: TGTGCCAGCTCACCCATCTCCACAGGGGGGCTCTCTGGGGCCAACGTCCTGACTTTC

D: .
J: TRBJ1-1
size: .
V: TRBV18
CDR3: CASSADRHTEAFF
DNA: TGTGCCAGCTCAGCAGACAGACACACTGAAGCTTTCTTT

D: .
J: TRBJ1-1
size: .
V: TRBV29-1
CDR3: CAGGGEASTEAFF
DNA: TGCGCCGGGGGGGGCGAGGCTTCCACTGAAGCTTTCTTT

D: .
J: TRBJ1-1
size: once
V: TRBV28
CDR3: CATFPLQGRAFF
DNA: TGTGCCACATTCCCCCTTCAGGGGCGGGCTTTCTTT

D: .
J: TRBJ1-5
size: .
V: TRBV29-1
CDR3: CSVAGGPQEPQHF
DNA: TGCAGCGTTGCGGGAGGACCGCAAGAGCCCCAGCATTTT

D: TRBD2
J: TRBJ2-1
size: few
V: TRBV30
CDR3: CAWRHGGANVNEQFF
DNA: TGTGCCTGGAGGCACGGGGGGGCCAATGTCAATGAGCAGTTCTTC

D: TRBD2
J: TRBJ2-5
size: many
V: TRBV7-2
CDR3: CASSPHWTSGSETQYF
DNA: TGTGCCAGCAGCCCCCACTGGACTAGCGGGAGCGAGACCCAGTACTTC

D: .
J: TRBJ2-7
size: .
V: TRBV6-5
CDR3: CASSYSPGTYEQYF
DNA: TGTGCCAGCAGTTACTCACCGGGGACCTACGAGCAGTACTTC

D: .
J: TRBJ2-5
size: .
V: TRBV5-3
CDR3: CARSLDPTGETQYF
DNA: TGTGCCAGAAGCTTGGACCCGACGGGGGAGACCCAGTACTTC

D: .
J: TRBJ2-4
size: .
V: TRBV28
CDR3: CASTPGGASGYIQYF
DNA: TGTGCCAGCACCCCCGGCGGGGCTAGTGGGTACATTCAGTACTTC

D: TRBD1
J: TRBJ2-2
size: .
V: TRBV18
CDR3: CASSPNRGDTGELFF
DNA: TGTGCCAGCTCACCAAACAGGGGGGACACCGGGGAGCTGTTTTTT

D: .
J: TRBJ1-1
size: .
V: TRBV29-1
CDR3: CSVENRATGRNTEAFF
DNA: TGCAGCGTTGAAAACAGGGCTACGGGTCGGAACACTGAAGCTTTCTTT

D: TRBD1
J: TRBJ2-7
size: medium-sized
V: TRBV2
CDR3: CASMDRVSSYEQYF
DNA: TGTGCCAGCATGGACAGGGTCAGCTCCTACGAGCAGTACTTC

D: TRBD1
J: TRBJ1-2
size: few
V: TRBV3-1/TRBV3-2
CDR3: CASSFNTGPTGGYGYTF
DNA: TGTGCCAGCAGCTTTAATACCGGCCCGACAGGGGGCTATGGCTACACCTTC

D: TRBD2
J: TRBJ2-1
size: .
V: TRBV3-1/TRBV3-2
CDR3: CASSQVGRGYSYNEQFF
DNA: TGTGCCAGCAGCCAAGTTGGGCGGGGGTACTCCTACAATGAGCAGTTCTTC

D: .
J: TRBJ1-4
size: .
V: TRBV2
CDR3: CASSQGSTNEKLFF
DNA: TGTGCCAGCAGCCAGGGATCAACTAATGAAAAACTGTTTTTT

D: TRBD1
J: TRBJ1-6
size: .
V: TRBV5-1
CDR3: CASSSETGVLNSPLHF
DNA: TGCGCCAGCAGCTCCGAAACAGGGGTCCTTAATTCACCCCTCCACTTT

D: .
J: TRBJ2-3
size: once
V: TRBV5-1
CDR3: CASSKGLLGDTQYF
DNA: TGCGCCAGCAGCAAGGGACTCCTGGGGGATACGCAGTATTTT

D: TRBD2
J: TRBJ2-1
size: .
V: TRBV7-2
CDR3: CASSPQGRGDEQFF
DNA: TGTGCCAGCAGCCCCCAGGGCCGGGGGGATGAGCAGTTCTTC

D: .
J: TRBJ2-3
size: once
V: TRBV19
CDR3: CASSIKGTSTDTQYF
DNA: TGTGCCAGTAGTATTAAAGGGACTAGCACAGATACGCAGTATTTT

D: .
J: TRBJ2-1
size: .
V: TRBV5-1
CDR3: CASSISGEYEQFF
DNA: TGCGCCAGCAGCATATCTGGGGAGTATGAGCAGTTCTTC

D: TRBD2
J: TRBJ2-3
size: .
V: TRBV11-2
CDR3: CASTVNRAGDGTDTQYF
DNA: TGTGCCAGCACCGTTAACCGAGCGGGAGATGGCACAGATACGCAGTATTTT